The 18 T cell receptor beta chains presented below share a single source sample, sequenced in a study of Graves' ophthalmopathy and Graves' hyperthyroidism. Amplification of TCR beta CDR3 regions used RNA transcripts. The library came from an HTBI-primed first-round RT-PCR and a second-round multiplex PCR. TCRdb passed the multiplex PCR reads through MiXCR, listing each CDR3 protein once. This table holds 400,000 to 450,000 distinct CDR3 sequences, around a fifth found once. Sequencing used peripheral blood. The origin of the receptors is a woman younger than 30 with stable Graves' hyperthyroidism.

This clonotype occurred many times. The V gene is TRBV28, the J gene TRBJ1-5; 8 bases align to TRBD1. The CDR3 contains 15 residues. V lost 10 bases to trimming and J lost 0 bases; unmatched junction nucleotides: 8. The germline CDR1 and CDR2 sequences are MDHEN and SYDVKM. The CDR3 DNA sequence: TGTGCCACGACCGGGACAGGTTATAGCAATCAGCCCCAGCATTTT. This codes for CATTGTGYSNQPQHF. The full variable domain, with the rest looked up from reference TRBV28 and TRBJ1-5, is DVKVTQSSRYLVKRTGEKVFLECVQDMDHENMFWYRQDPGLGLRLIYFSYDVKMKEKGDIPEGYSVSREKKERFSLILESASTNQTSMYLCATTGTGYSNQPQHFGDGTRLSIL.

This clonotype has a count of ten or more. The chain joins TRBV28 to TRBJ2-5, with TRBD2 matching over 11 bases. The CDR3 runs 17 residues. Trimming took 0 bases from V and 1 from J; bases not matched to a gene: 4. Germline loops: CDR1 MDHEN, CDR2 SYDVKM. CDR3 bases: TGTGCCAGCAGTTTATGGCTAGCGGGAGGCACCCAAGAGACCCAGTACTTC. This sequence encodes CASSLWLAGGTQETQYF.

This clonotype was found many times. V and J are TRBV4-3 and TRBJ1-2, with D possibly TRBD1 on 5 matching bases. This CDR3 spans 15 amino acids. V was cut by 5 bases and J by 4 bases, with 17 bases left in between. CDR1 and CDR2 (germline): LGHNA, YSLEER. CDR3 sequence (DNA): TGCGCCAGCAGCTCCCGAATGGAACAGGTCTATGGCTACACCTTC. Its protein is CASSSRMEQVYGYTF.

In its sample, this clonotype was seen many times. The chain uses TRBV12-3 or TRBV12-4 and TRBJ2-2, with no clear D. The CDR3 runs 11 residues. V was clipped by 4 bases and J by 7 bases, with 4 bases between them. In DNA form, the CDR3 reads TGTGCCAGCAGTTGGGGCGGGGAGCTGTTTTTT. Translating gives CASSWGGELFF.

In this sample, this clonotype turned up a few times. J is TRBJ2-7 and V is TRBV20-1; TRBD2 agrees at 8 bases. In germline, CDR1 is DFQATT, CDR2 SNEGSKA (reference sequence). J was trimmed by 4 bases and V by 2 bases; bases with no gene match: 13. The CDR3 extends over 16 amino acids. CDR3 in DNA: TGCAGTGCTAGACCTTTGAGCGGGAGCAGGCTGTACGAGCAGTACTTC. This sequence encodes CSARPLSGSRLYEQYF.

This clonotype was observed at least ten times. J is TRBJ2-5 and V is TRBV6-5; D may match TRBD1 or TRBD2 (6 bases each). The germline V and J ends were trimmed by 6 bases and 5 bases, with 16 bases remaining between them. CDR1 MNHEY and CDR2 SVGAGI come from the germline V gene. The CDR3 is made up of 14 amino acids. In DNA form, the CDR3 reads TGTGCCAGCAGGGTTAGAGGGGGGAGTGAGACCCAGTACTTC. Its protein is CASRVRGGSETQYF.

Many counts were recorded for this clonotype. The DNA for the CDR3 is TGTGCCAGCAGCCCCCGACAGGGAGCGAACACCGGGGAGCTGTTTTTT. It codes for CASSPRQGANTGELFF. The chain couples TRBV11-3 to TRBJ2-2, with TRBD1 identical over 7 bases. CDR3 length: 16 amino acids. With V trimmed by 5 bases and J by 0 bases, 6 bases remained unmatched. The germline gives CDR1 SGHNT, CDR2 YENEEA.

Ten or more counts support this clonotype. The V call is TRBV11-2, the J call TRBJ2-2; 7 nucleotides agree with TRBD2. V shed 5 bases, J shed 4 bases, and the junction held 10 bases outside the gene matches. Germline V gene lookup returns CDR1 SGHAT and CDR2 FQNNGV. CDR3 size: 16 residues. CDR3 protein: CASSPAWRGSTGELFF. In DNA form, the CDR3 reads TGTGCCAGCAGCCCCGCCTGGCGGGGGAGCACCGGGGAGCTGTTTTTT.

The chain has TRBV11-2 and TRBJ2-7; 7 positions match TRBD2. The germline gives CDR1 SGHAT, CDR2 FQNNGV. CDR3 size: 13 residues. V lost 7 bases, J lost 1 base, and 4 bases stayed unmatched. In nucleotides, the CDR3 is TGTGCCAGCACGGGGGGTGAATCCTACGAGCAGTACTTC. It is translated as CASTGGESYEQYF.

In this sample, this clonotype turned up once. This may arise from a read error, as a much more abundant clone is one base away. This sequence joins TRBV12-3 or TRBV12-4 and TRBJ2-7; 11 nucleotides line up with TRBD2. This CDR3 has 14 amino acids. The CDR3 nucleotides read TGTGCCCGCAGTTTTAACCTAGCGGGAGGAGGGCAGTACTTC. This gives the protein CARSFNLAGGGQYF.

This clonotype was seen ten or more times. The V gene is TRBV12-3 or TRBV12-4, the J gene TRBJ2-5; no clear D. The V and J ends lost 6 bases and 2 bases respectively, with 16 bases between them. This CDR3 is built from 15 residues. This CDR3 is CASSLKTEQQETQYF. CDR3 nucleotide sequence: TGTGCCAGCAGCCTCAAGACCGAACAGCAAGAGACCCAGTACTTC.

This clonotype came up a few times. DNA of the CDR3: TGTGCCAGCAGCTTAGGGGGGACAGAGCAAGAGACCCAGTACTTC. Translating it yields CASSLGGTEQETQYF. This chain links TRBV7-3 with TRBJ2-5, with D possibly matching TRBD1 (7 bases). Trimming removed 2 bases from V and 2 bases from J, with 12 bases in between. Germline assignment: CDR1 SGHTA and CDR2 FQGTGA. CDR3 length: 15 amino acids. Filled out from reference TRBV7-3 and TRBJ2-5, the complete variable domain reads GAGVSQTPSNKVTEKGKYVELRCDPISGHTALYWYRQSLGQGPEFLIYFQGTGAADDSGLPNDRFFAVRPEGSVSTLKIQRTERGDSAVYLCASSLGGTEQETQYFGPGTRLLVL.

The sample holds a few counts of this clonotype. The V gene is TRBV5-1, the J gene TRBJ2-5; tentatively, D is TRBD2 (6 bases). V lost 5 bases and J lost 13, with 21 bases in between. Germline V gives CDR1 SGHRS, CDR2 YFSETQ. The CDR3 extends over 13 amino acids. CDR3 protein: CASREGPTDPPYF. In DNA, the CDR3 is TGCGCCAGCAGGGAGGGGCCAACCGATCCCCCGTACTTC.

There are many counts of this clonotype. The chain employs TRBV6-5 and TRBJ2-7; 9 bases agree with TRBD1. Per the germline V gene, CDR1 is MNHEY and CDR2 is SVGAGI. Trimming took 6 bases from V and 4 from J; bases not matched to a gene: 10. The CDR3 is made up of 15 amino acids. The CDR3 bases are TGTGCCAGCAGCCTATCGACAGGGGGAGAATACGAGCAGTACTTC. This gives the protein CASSLSTGGEYEQYF.

This clonotype was detected many times. The CDR3 nucleotides read TGCGCCAGGGGACCGGGACTAGCGGGACGAACGCCTCTCTACGAGCAGTACTTC. Protein sequence: CARGPGLAGRTPLYEQYF. This sequence joins TRBV5-1 and TRBJ2-7; 13 bases fit TRBD2. Germline V gives CDR1 SGHRS, CDR2 YFSETQ. The CDR3 length is 18 residues. The J segment lost 3 bases and the V segment lost 8 bases, leaving 17 bases of the junction unmatched. Based on the CDR3 plus reference TRBV5-1 and TRBJ2-7, the full variable domain is KAGVTQTPRYLIKTRGQQVTLSCSPISGHRSVSWYQQTPGQGLQFLFEYFSETQRNKGNFPGRFSGRQFSNSRSEMNVSTLELGDSALYLCARGPGLAGRTPLYEQYFGPGTRLTVT.

This clonotype occurred many times. This CDR3 is CASQAGTGTYEQYF. The DNA of the CDR3 is TGTGCCAGCCAAGCCGGGACAGGTACCTACGAGCAGTACTTC. This rearrangement joins TRBV11-1 to TRBJ2-7, with 8 bases lining up with TRBD1. The CDR3 has 14 amino acids. Per germline, CDR1 SGHAT and CDR2 FQDESV (reference sequence). J gave up 2 bases and V 8 bases, and 8 bases lay outside the gene matches.

This clonotype occurred many times. This chain joins TRBV13 and TRBJ2-7; D uncertain. The V gene's germline CDR1 is PRHDT and CDR2 FYEKMQ (reference sequence). There are 15 residues in the CDR3. Trimming shortened V by 6 bases and J by 4 bases, and 19 bases separated the two germline ends. The CDR3 DNA follows: TGTGCCAGCAGTCTGAGGCCGGACGGTGGTTACGAGCAGTACTTC. This codes for CASSLRPDGGYEQYF.

Turning to this clonotype: Just one base apart from a much larger clone, this may be a read error. This chain links TRBV20-1 with TRBJ1-5, with D possibly matching TRBD1 (5 bases). The CDR3 is made up of 18 amino acids. Germline V gene lookup returns CDR1 DFQATT and CDR2 SNEGSKA (reference sequence). CDR3 amino acids: CSARDLATGVFSNQPQDF. In DNA form, the CDR3 reads TGCAGTGCTAGAGATTTGGCTACAGGCGTTTTTAGCAATCAGCCCCAGGATTTT.